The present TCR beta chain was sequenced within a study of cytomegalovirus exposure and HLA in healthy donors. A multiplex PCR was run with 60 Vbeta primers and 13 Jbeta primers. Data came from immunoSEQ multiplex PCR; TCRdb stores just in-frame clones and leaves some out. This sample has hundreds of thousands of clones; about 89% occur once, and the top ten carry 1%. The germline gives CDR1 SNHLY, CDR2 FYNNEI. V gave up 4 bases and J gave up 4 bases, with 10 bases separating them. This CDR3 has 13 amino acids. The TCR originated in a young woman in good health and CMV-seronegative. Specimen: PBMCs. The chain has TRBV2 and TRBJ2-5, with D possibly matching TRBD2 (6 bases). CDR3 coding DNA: TGTGCCAGCAGTGGATGGGGAGGAGAGACCCAGTACTTC. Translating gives CASSGWGGETQYF.